A single sample gave rise to the 12 T cell receptor beta chains below, sequenced in a study of somatic mutations in cytotoxic T cells in rheumatoid arthritis. Repertoires were generated with immunoSEQ multiplex PCR, while TCRdb's copy carries only in-frame clones and drops some. The data contain about 18,000 clones, more than 70% of them singletons. The sequenced sample consisted of CD8+ T cells sorted from blood. The receptor set was obtained from an adult with rheumatoid arthritis.

V is TRBV7-9 and J is TRBJ2-2, with no clear D. The V gene lost 2 bases and the J gene lost 6 bases, with 13 bases spanning the gap. Germline V gene sequence: CDR1 SEHNR, CDR2 FQNEAQ (reference sequence). The CDR3 loop spans 15 amino acids. The CDR3 reads CASSLLELRPGELFF. The CDR3 DNA sequence: TGTGCCAGCAGCTTACTCGAGTTGAGACCCGGGGAGCTGTTTTTT.

The chain links TRBV11-3 to TRBJ2-1, with D uncertain. Trimming stripped 2 bases from V and 7 bases from J, with 15 bases between. The germline V gene encodes CDR1 SGHNT and CDR2 YENEEA. The CDR3 consists of 15 residues. The CDR3 bases are TGTGCCAGCAGCTTACGGTTTCCCAATGGGAATGAGCAGTTCTTC. Translated: CASSLRFPNGNEQFF.

This chain connects TRBV2 to TRBJ2-1; D may be TRBD1 (6 bases). The CDR3 has 14 residues. Trimming stripped 1 base from V and 4 bases from J, with 8 bases between. Germline V gene sequence: CDR1 SNHLY, CDR2 FYNNEI. The DNA of the CDR3 is TGTGCCAGCAGTGAAGGGCAGGGGTACAATGAGCAGTTCTTC. The encoded protein is CASSEGQGYNEQFF.

This clone has just a few counts. V is TRBV27 and J is TRBJ2-7; D is uncertain. The germline V gene encodes CDR1 MNHEY and CDR2 SMNVEV (reference sequence). The CDR3 spans 14 residues. V was shortened by 6 bases and J by 2 bases, with 14 bases between the two germline ends. The DNA of the CDR3 is TGTGCCAGCAGCCAAATCGACTGGACCTACGAGCAGTACTTC. It codes for CASSQIDWTYEQYF.

The chain employs TRBV9 and TRBJ1-2; D uncertain. The CDR3 has 14 amino acids. V shed 4 bases and J shed 5 bases, with 15 bases lying between them. The germline gives CDR1 SGDLS, CDR2 YYNGEE. The CDR3 nucleotides read TGTGCCAGCAGCACCTCATCCGACTTATATGGCTACACCTTC. The encoded protein is CASSTSSDLYGYTF.

The rearrangement joins TRBV4-1 to TRBJ2-2; unclear D gene. CDR3 length: 15 residues. With 1 base removed from V and 3 bases from J, the gap between germline ends came to 9 bases. CDR1 is MGHRA, CDR2 YSYEKL, per germline. CDR3 coding DNA: TGCGCCAGCAGCCAAGGGTCATTAGACACCGGGGAGCTGTTTTTT. Encoded protein: CASSQGSLDTGELFF.

The rearrangement uses TRBV7-6 and TRBJ2-3; tentative D call: TRBD1 (6 bases). Germline V gene data show CDR1 as SGHVS and CDR2 as FNYEAQ. The CDR3 spans 15 residues. V shed 5 bases and J shed 2 bases, with 14 bases lying between them. As DNA, the CDR3 is TGTGCCAGCAGCCCCCGGGACACCATCACAGATACGCAGTATTTT. Translated: CASSPRDTITDTQYF.

Comments on this clone: An end of the junction differs from the germline gene, which may be a read error. The rearrangement uses TRBV29-1 and TRBJ2-7; 8 positions match TRBD1. The CDR3 sequence is 13 residues long. Germline-derived CDR1 and CDR2 are SQVTM and ANQGSEA. The CDR3 protein is CSVEGQGIYEQYF. The CDR3 nucleotides read TGCAGCGTGGAAGGACAGGGAATCTACGAGCAGTACTTC.

The sample holds a few counts of this clone. This rearrangement joins TRBV4-2 to TRBJ2-7, with D possibly TRBD2 on 5 matching bases. The V gene's germline CDR1 is LGHNA and CDR2 YNFKEQ. The CDR3 loop spans 14 amino acids. Trimming cost V 0 bases and J 4 bases, with 10 bases left between them. The CDR3, as DNA: TGTGCCAGCAGCCAAGACAGTGGAGGTTACGAGCAGTACTTC. Translation: CASSQDSGGYEQYF.

In its sample, this clone was seen a few times. CDR3 protein: CASSVGAGDYEQYF. The CDR3 DNA reads TGTGCCAGCAGCGTAGGGGCGGGGGACTACGAGCAGTACTTC. This chain uses TRBV9 with TRBJ2-7, with 7 bases lining up with TRBD2. The trim removed 0 bases at V and 3 bases at J, leaving 3 bases unmatched. Germline CDR1 is SGDLS and CDR2 is YYNGEE. The CDR3 covers 14 residues.

In this sample, this clone is medium-sized. The chain couples TRBV5-4 to TRBJ2-1; TRBD2 aligns across 7 bases. The germline V gene encodes CDR1 SGHNT and CDR2 YYREEE (reference sequence). The trim removed 2 bases at V and 14 bases at J, leaving 7 bases unmatched. This CDR3 contains 12 residues. CDR3 nucleotides: TGTGCCAGCAGCTTAGAGCGGGGTAGTGAGTTCTTC. Translated: CASSLERGSEFF. The whole variable domain, filled in from reference TRBV5-4 and TRBJ2-1, reads ETGVTQSPTHLIKTRGQQVTLRCSSQSGHNTVSWYQQALGQGPQFIFQYYREEENGRGNFPPRFSGLQFPNYSSELNVNALELDDSALYLCASSLERGSEFFGPGTRLTVL.

V gene TRBV7-5 combines with J gene TRBJ1-1. TRBV7-5 represents a pseudogene. This CDR3 spans 11 amino acids. This CDR3 is CASGGMTEAFF. In DNA form, the CDR3 reads TGTGCCAGCGGGGGAATGACTGAAGCTTTCTTT.